The 2 T cell receptor beta chains below all came from one sample that was sequenced in a study of blood T cell repertoires in COVID-19 (dated by TCRdb to the early 2020s). Library method: the immunoSEQ multiplex PCR assay. TCRdb provides this immuneACCESS table in a form limited to in-frame rearrangements. Some clones are lacking; in checked studies, under half of them reflect an unresolved V gene, and why the rest are absent is not known. The table for this sample lists tens of thousands of clones; about 74% of them were counted only once. 23% of the sample belongs to the ten largest clones. Sequencing input: peripheral blood. Receptors were obtained from a human donor in a cohort sampled during active COVID-19.

This clone was found once. The chain recombines TRBV9 with TRBJ2-1; TRBD1 matches 8 bases. Germline CDR1 reads SGDLS; CDR2 reads YYNGEE. CDR3 size: 15 residues. V was pared by 3 bases and J by 5 bases, with 7 bases of the junction left unmatched. CDR3 sequence (DNA): TGTGCCAGCAGCGGTGGACAGGGCCCTCACAATGAGCAGTTCTTC. This sequence encodes CASSGGQGPHNEQFF.

There are a few counts of this clone. The chain recombines TRBV5-1 with TRBJ2-7; 7 positions match TRBD1. The CDR3 runs 14 residues. V shed 4 bases and J 7 bases; nucleotides not matched to a gene: 11. Germline CDR1 and CDR2: SGHRS and YFSETQ. DNA of the CDR3: TGCGCCAGCAGCCAATTGACAGGGAGCTTGGAGCAGTACTTC. This gives the protein CASSQLTGSLEQYF. Together with reference TRBV5-1 and TRBJ2-7, the CDR3 gives the full variable domain: KAGVTQTPRYLIKTRGQQVTLSCSPISGHRSVSWYQQTPGQGLQFLFEYFSETQRNKGNFPGRFSGRQFSNSRSEMNVSTLELGDSALYLCASSQLTGSLEQYFGPGTRLTVT.